The present entry profiles one T cell receptor beta chain with its context. This sample is part of a study of blood T cell repertoires in COVID-19. The CDR3 has 13 amino acids. Germline assignment: CDR1 LGHDT and CDR2 YNNKEL (reference sequence). V lost 4 bases, J lost 0 bases, and 6 bases lay in between. Libraries were prepared by immunoSEQ multiplex PCR; TCRdb keeps only in-frame clonotypes and omits some of them. This sample carries roughly 130,000 clones, approximately 83% of them seen once, and the ten largest clones take about 15%. Sequenced material: peripheral blood. The TCR comes from a woman aged 50 to 60 with acute or convalescent COVID-19. The chain carries TRBV3-1 (or the pseudogene TRBV3-2) and TRBJ2-5, with D possibly TRBD2 on 5 matching bases. The CDR3 sequence: CASSPDYQETQYF. The DNA of the CDR3 is TGTGCCAGCAGCCCGGACTACCAAGAGACCCAGTACTTC.